This T cell receptor (beta chain) was identified during a study of T cell clones after liver transplantation. Study as a whole: Liver transplant recipients had immunosuppression withdrawal attempted within 2 years. Graft-donor-reactive sequences were compared with third-party-reactive TCRbeta sequences from pre-transplant mixed lymphocyte reactions. Subjects received no induction therapy and standard immunosuppression until randomization at 12-24 months post-transplant.

CDR1 and CDR2 from the germline V gene are LGHNA and YNFKEQ. J lost 0 bases, V lost 0 bases, and 2 bases had no gene match. There are 16 residues in the CDR3. Using immunoSEQ multiplex PCR, the repertoire was profiled, and TCRdb retains in-frame clones only, with some absent. The top ten clones hold more than 2% of a sample with some 80,000 clones, roughly 84% of them seen once. The rearrangement uses TRBV4-2 and TRBJ2-1; 7 bases match TRBD1. Sequences were derived from CD4+ T cells from blood, sampled 48 months after liver transplant. The TCR originated in a human patient who received a liver transplant. Some T cells may be graft donor cells. CDR3 in DNA: TGTGCCAGCAGCCAAGAAGACAGGGACTCCTACAATGAGCAGTTCTTC. Its translation is CASSQEDRDSYNEQFF.